The 10 T cell receptor beta chains below all came from one sample that was sequenced in a study of T cells in Graves' hyperthyroidism and ophthalmopathy (dated by TCRdb to between 2018 and 2021). Receptor amplification or capture employed multiplex PCR. The listed sequencing device is Illumina HiSeq 2000. Amplification of TCR beta CDR3 regions was carried out from RNA transcripts. The TCR CDR3 was subjected to a first round of RT-PCR using the HTBI primer set and the Qiagen OneStep RT-PCR kit. The raw public reads went through TCRdb reprocessing: fastp at Q25, MiXCR clone calling, in-frame beta chains kept. CDR3 protein duplicates are merged, each entry listing the most common genes and DNA. The sample yields around 290,000 distinct CDR3 sequences; 17% were counted once. Just over 55% of the sample belongs to the ten largest clones. The source material was blood. These receptors originate from a woman aged 55-70 years with Graves' ophthalmopathy.

The CDR3 here is CASSPGVLATSTDTQYF. CDR3 DNA: TGCGCCAGCAGCCCCGGGGTCCTTGCTACTAGCACAGATACGCAGTATTTT. V and J are TRBV5-1 and TRBJ2-3; maybe TRBD2 (5 bases). The germline CDR1 and CDR2 sequences are SGHRS and YFSETQ. The germline V and J ends were trimmed by 4 bases and 0 bases, with 18 bases remaining between them. The CDR3 has 17 residues.

On this clonotype itself: A much larger clone sits a single nucleotide away, making a read error possible. V gene TRBV2 combines with J gene TRBJ2-2; D is possibly TRBD2 (6 bases). This CDR3 has 14 residues. Germline V gene sequence: CDR1 SNHLY, CDR2 FYNNEI. V was shortened by 8 bases and J by 3 bases, with 13 bases between the two germline ends. The CDR3 DNA follows: TGTGCCAGCGTCGATGGGGGGTACACCGGGGAGCTGTTTTTT. Residues: CASVDGGYTGELFF.

The rearrangement joins TRBV6-1 to TRBJ1-2; D might be TRBD1 (6 bases). Germline values: CDR1 MNHNS, CDR2 SASEGT. V was pared by 7 bases and J by 5 bases, with 14 bases between. This CDR3 has 13 residues. The DNA of the CDR3 is TGTGCCAGCACCCTCGGAGGGGGGTATGGCTACACCTTC. This gives the protein CASTLGGGYGYTF.

This clonotype was seen ten or more times. The V call is TRBV3-1, the J call TRBJ2-3, with D possibly matching TRBD2 (6 bases). V lost 1 base and J lost 2, with 10 bases in between. Germline V gene sequence: CDR1 LGHDT, CDR2 YNNKEL (reference sequence). The CDR3 has 15 residues. The CDR3 loop reads CASSQGTILTDTQYF. Here the CDR3 DNA reads TGTGCCAGCAGCCAAGGGACTATACTCACAGATACGCAGTATTTT.

This clonotype was seen a handful of times. The chain couples TRBV6-5 to TRBJ2-5; 14 bases agree with TRBD2. Per the germline V gene, CDR1 is MNHEY and CDR2 is SVGAGI. The CDR3 runs to 20 residues. After removal of 4 bases from V and 2 bases from J, the junction contained 15 bases not matched to a gene. CDR3 residues: CASSLNKPGLAGVHQETQYF. The CDR3 DNA follows: TGTGCCAGCAGTTTAAACAAGCCGGGACTAGCGGGAGTCCATCAAGAGACCCAGTACTTC.

Ten or more counts support this clonotype. This chain uses TRBV7-8 with TRBJ2-5; D is undetermined. Germline-derived CDR1 and CDR2 are SGHVS and FQNEAQ. The CDR3 length is 14 residues. V lost 1 base to trimming and J lost 2 bases, with 8 bases between them. The CDR3 coding sequence is TGTGCCAGCAGCTTAGGCGGCAGGCAAGAGACCCAGTACTTC. Amino acid sequence: CASSLGGRQETQYF.

This clonotype was counted ten times or more. V is TRBV28 and J is TRBJ2-5; unclear D gene. CDR1 MDHEN and CDR2 SYDVKM come from the germline V gene. The V and J ends lost 4 bases and 5 bases respectively, with 11 bases between them. This CDR3 comprises 13 residues. CDR3 in DNA: TGTGCCAGCAGTTCTCCTTTAAGGGAGACCCAGTACTTC. Protein: CASSSPLRETQYF.

Remarks on this clonotype: Here the CDR3 omits its conserved ending phenylalanine or tryptophan, so a read error is the likely source. The CDR3 nucleotides read TGTGCCAGCAGCTTAGGGGGGGCCAGCAATCAGCCCCAGCATCTT. Amino acid sequence: CASSLGGASNQPQHL. The chain has TRBV5-6 and TRBJ1-5; D is perhaps TRBD1 (6 bases). Trimming took 2 bases from V and 1 from J, leaving 10 bases between them. The CDR3 covers 15 residues. Germline-derived CDR1 and CDR2 are SGHDT and YYEEEE.

This clonotype has at least ten counts. V is TRBV18 and J is TRBJ2-1, with D perhaps assigned TRBD1 or TRBD2 (5 bases each). This CDR3 is built from 15 residues. In germline, CDR1 is KGHSH, CDR2 LQKENI. Trimming pared 3 bases from V and 2 bases from J, leaving 11 bases between. CDR3 in amino acids: CASSPRGDPYNEQFF. In DNA, the CDR3 is TGTGCCAGCTCACCGCGAGGGGACCCCTACAATGAGCAGTTCTTC.

There are many counts of this clonotype. The chain is built from TRBV28 and TRBJ2-5; D is undetermined. Trimming shortened V by 7 bases and J by 5 bases, and 14 bases separated the two germline ends. The CDR3 is 13 residues long. Germline V gene data show CDR1 as MDHEN and CDR2 as SYDVKM. The CDR3 nucleotides are TGTGCCAGCACCACCCCCCCTGTTGAGACCCAGTACTTC. Protein sequence: CASTTPPVETQYF.